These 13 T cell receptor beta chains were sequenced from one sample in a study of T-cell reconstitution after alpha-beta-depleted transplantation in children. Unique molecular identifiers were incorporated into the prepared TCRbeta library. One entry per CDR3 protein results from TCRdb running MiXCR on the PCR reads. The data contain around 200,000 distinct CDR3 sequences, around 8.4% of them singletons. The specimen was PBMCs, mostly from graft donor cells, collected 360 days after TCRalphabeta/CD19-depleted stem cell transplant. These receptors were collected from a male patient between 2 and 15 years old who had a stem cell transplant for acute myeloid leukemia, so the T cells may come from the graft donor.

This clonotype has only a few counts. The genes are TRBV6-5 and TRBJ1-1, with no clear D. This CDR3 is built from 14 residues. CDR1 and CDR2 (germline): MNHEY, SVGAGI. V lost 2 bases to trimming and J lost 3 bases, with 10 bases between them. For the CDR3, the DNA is TGTGCCAGCAGTTACAGCTTTGGGCACACTGAAGCTTTCTTT. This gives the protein CASSYSFGHTEAFF.

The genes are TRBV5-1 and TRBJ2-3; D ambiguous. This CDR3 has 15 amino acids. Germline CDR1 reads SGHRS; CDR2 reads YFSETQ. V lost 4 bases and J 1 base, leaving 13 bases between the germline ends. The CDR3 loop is CASSVAPFRTDTQYF. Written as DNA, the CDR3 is TGCGCCAGCAGCGTTGCCCCCTTTCGCACAGATACGCAGTATTTT.

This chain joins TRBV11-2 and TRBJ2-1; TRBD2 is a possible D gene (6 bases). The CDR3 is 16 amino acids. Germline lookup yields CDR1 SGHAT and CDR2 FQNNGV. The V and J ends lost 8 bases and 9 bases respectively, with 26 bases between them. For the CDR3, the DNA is TGTGCCAGCGACGTTCCCGGGAGCGGGCGCCAGGGTGAGCAGTTCTTC. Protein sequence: CASDVPGSGRQGEQFF.

CDR3 amino acids: CASSLATGVGYEQYF. As DNA, the CDR3 is TGTGCCAGCAGCTTAGCTACAGGGGTAGGCTACGAGCAGTACTTC. The chain couples TRBV7-8 to TRBJ2-7, with TRBD1 matching over 7 bases. There are 15 residues in the CDR3. Trimming at V came to 0 bases and at J to 3 bases, leaving 5 bases not matched to a gene. CDR1 and CDR2 from the germline V gene are SGHVS and FQNEAQ.

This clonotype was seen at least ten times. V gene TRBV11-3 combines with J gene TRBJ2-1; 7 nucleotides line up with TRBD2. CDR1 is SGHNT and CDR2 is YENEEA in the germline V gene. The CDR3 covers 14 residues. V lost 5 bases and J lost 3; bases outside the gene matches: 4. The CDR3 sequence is CASSPSGGYNEQFF. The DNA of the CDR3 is TGTGCCAGCAGCCCCTCGGGGGGCTACAATGAGCAGTTCTTC. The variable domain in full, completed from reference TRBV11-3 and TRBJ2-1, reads EAGVVQSPRYKIIEKKQPVAFWCNPISGHNTLYWYLQNLGQGPELLIRYENEEAVDDSQLPKDRFSAERLKGVDSTLKIQPAELGDSAVYLCASSPSGGYNEQFFGPGTRLTVL.

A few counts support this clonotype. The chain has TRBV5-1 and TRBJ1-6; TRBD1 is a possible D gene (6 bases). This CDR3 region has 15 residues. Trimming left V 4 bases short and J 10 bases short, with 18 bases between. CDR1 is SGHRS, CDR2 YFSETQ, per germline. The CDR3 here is CASSRQGGTRSPLHF. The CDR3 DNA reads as TGCGCCAGCAGCCGTCAGGGTGGGACAAGGTCACCCCTCCACTTT.

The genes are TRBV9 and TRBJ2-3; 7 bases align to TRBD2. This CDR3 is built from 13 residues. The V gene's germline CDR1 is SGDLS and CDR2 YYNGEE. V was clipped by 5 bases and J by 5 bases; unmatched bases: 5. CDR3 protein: CASRFGLEDTQYF. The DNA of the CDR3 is TGTGCCAGCAGGTTCGGACTAGAAGATACGCAGTATTTT.

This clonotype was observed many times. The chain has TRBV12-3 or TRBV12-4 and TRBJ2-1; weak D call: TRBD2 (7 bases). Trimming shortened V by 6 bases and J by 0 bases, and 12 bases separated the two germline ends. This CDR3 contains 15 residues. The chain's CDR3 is CASSLGGGSYNEQFF. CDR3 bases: TGTGCCAGCAGCTTGGGAGGGGGCTCCTACAATGAGCAGTTCTTC.

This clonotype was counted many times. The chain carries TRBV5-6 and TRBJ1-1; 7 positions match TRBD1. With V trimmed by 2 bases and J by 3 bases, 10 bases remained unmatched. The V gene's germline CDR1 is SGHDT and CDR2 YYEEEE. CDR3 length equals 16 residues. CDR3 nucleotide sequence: TGTGCCAGCAGCTTACAGGGGTCAGCTCGTCACACTGAAGCTTTCTTT. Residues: CASSLQGSARHTEAFF.

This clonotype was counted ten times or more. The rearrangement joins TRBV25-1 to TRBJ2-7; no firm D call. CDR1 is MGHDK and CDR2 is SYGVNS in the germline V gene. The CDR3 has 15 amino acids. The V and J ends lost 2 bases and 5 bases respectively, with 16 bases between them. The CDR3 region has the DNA TGTGCCAGCAGTGAACGACGGTCGCTTCCGGACGAGCAGTACTTC. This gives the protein CASSERRSLPDEQYF.

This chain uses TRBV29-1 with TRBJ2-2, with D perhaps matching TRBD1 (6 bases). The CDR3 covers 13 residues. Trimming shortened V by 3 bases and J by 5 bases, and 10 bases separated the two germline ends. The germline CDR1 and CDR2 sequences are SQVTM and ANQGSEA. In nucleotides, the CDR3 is TGCAGCGTTGACAGGGGAAGAACCGGGGAGCTGTTTTTT. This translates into CSVDRGRTGELFF.

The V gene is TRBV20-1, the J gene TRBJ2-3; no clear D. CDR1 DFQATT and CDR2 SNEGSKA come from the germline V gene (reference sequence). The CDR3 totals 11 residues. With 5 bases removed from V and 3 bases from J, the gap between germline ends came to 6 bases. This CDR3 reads CSALLTDTQYF. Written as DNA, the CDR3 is TGCAGTGCTCTGTTGACAGATACGCAGTATTTT.

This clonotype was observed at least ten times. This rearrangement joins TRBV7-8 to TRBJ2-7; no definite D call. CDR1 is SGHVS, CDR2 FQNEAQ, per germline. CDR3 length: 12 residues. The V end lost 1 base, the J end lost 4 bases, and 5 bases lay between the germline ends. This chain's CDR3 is CASSLGFYEQYV. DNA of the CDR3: TGTGCCAGCAGCTTAGGCTTTTACGAGCAGTACGTC.